The rows below give T cell receptor beta chains drawn from one sample of a study of T cell changes during pregnancy in multiple sclerosis. Measured with immunoSEQ multiplex PCR; TCRdb has only the in-frame clones, and not every one. Here the sample spans around 70,000 clones, around 90% being singletons. Sequenced material: peripheral blood, taken in the first trimester of pregnancy. Source of these receptors: a female donor in good health, enrolled as a control in a pregnancy study. Both conserved end residues are part of each CDR3. The D gene is left open where the match is weak. Part of the rows lack a size; the others show once, few, many or a class for expanded clones.

J | V | length | D | size | DNA | CDR3
TRBJ2-1 | TRBV27 | 16 | TRBD1 | - | TGTGCCAGCAGTTTCTGGGGACAGCCATCTCGGGGTGAGCAGTTCTTC | CASSFWGQPSRGEQFF
TRBJ2-5 | TRBV7-2 | 17 | - | - | TGTGCCAGCAGCTTAGGTGTCAGCGGATTCTTCCAAGAGACCCAGTACTTC | CASSLGVSGFFQETQYF
TRBJ1-5 | TRBV2 | 14 | TRBD1 | - | TGTGCCAGCAGTGAGAGGACAGGAGATCAGCCCCAGCATTTT | CASSERTGDQPQHF
TRBJ2-1 | TRBV23-1 | 15 | - | - | TGCGCCAGCACCCCACCCCGGGGAGCTAGCAATGAGCAGTTCTTC | CASTPPRGASNEQFF
TRBJ2-1 | TRBV18 | 18 | TRBD1 | - | TGTGCCAGCTCACCACTCATCTCCGGGACAGGGGGCTTCAATGAGCAGTTCTTC | CASSPLISGTGGFNEQFF
TRBJ1-3 | TRBV27 | 13 | - | - | TGTGCCGGTCGAGGTGGCTCTGGAAACACCATATATTTT | CAGRGGSGNTIYF
TRBJ2-7 | TRBV9 | 16 | - | - | TGTGCCAGCAGCAAAGAGGGGCCGGGGGGCCTAGACGAGCAGTACTTC | CASSKEGPGGLDEQYF
TRBJ2-3 | TRBV7-2 | 14 | TRBD2 | - | TGTGCCGGGGGTACGGGAGGGGGCACAGATACGCAGTATTTT | CAGGTGGGTDTQYF
TRBJ1-5 | TRBV7-9 | 15 | TRBD1 | - | TGTGCCAGCAGCTTAGGAGACAGGGGAAATCAGCCCCAGCATTTT | CASSLGDRGNQPQHF
TRBJ2-5 | TRBV29-1 | 12 | - | - | TGCAGCGTTGAACTAGGTGGAGAGACCCAGTACTTC | CSVELGGETQYF
TRBJ2-7 | TRBV5-6 | 17 | TRBD2 | - | TGTGCCAGCAGCCCACTCCCATCGGGCGGGAGGGCCCCCGAGCAGTACTTC | CASSPLPSGGRAPEQYF
TRBJ1-4 | TRBV2 | 15 | - | - | TGTGCCAGCAGTAGCTTACAGTCAACTAATGAAAAACTGTTTTTT | CASSSLQSTNEKLFF
TRBJ2-5 | TRBV27 | 15 | - | - | TGTGCCAGCAGTTTATCGGCGACAGCCAAAGAGACCCAGTACTTC | CASSLSATAKETQYF
TRBJ1-5 | TRBV27 | 14 | - | once | TGTGCCAGCAGTTTAGCTGCGGGCAATCAGCCCCAGCATTTT | CASSLAAGNQPQHF
TRBJ2-1 | TRBV7-8 | 15 | - | - | TGTGCCAGCAGCTTAGGGGCAGCCGCCTACAATGAGCAGTTCTTC | CASSLGAAAYNEQFF
TRBJ2-3 | TRBV5-1 | 16 | TRBD1 | - | TGCGCCAGCAGCTTGGAGGACAGGGGTCAATCAGATACGCAGTATTTT | CASSLEDRGQSDTQYF
TRBJ2-7 | TRBV6-1 | 14 | TRBD1 | - | TGTGCCAGCAGTGTGGGGACAGGGTCCCTCGAGCAGTACTTC | CASSVGTGSLEQYF
TRBJ2-1 | TRBV6-1 | 15 | - | - | TGTGCCAGCAGTGAACGGGGGAGCCTAAGTACGGAACAGTTCTTC | CASSERGSLSTEQFF
TRBJ1-2 | TRBV27 | 16 | TRBD1 | - | TGTGCCAGCAGTAGAAACCGGGACAGCGACGACTATGGCTACACCTTC | CASSRNRDSDDYGYTF
TRBJ2-7 | TRBV27 | 16 | - | - | TGTGCCAGCAGTACGTCCCTTGGGCTGATTTCATACGAGCAGTACTTC | CASSTSLGLISYEQYF
TRBJ1-4 | TRBV13 | 15 | - | - | TGTGCCAGCAGCTTATCGACAGACTCCTTTTGGAAACTGTTTTTT | CASSLSTDSFWKLFF
TRBJ2-7 | TRBV5-1 | 14 | - | - | TGCGCCAGCAGCTTGGGAGGGCAGCCCTACGAGCAGTACTTC | CASSLGGQPYEQYF
TRBJ1-3 | TRBV4-1 | 18 | - | - | TGCGCCAGCAGCCAAGGCCTGAATCCATTCAGCTCTGGAAACACCATATATTTT | CASSQGLNPFSSGNTIYF
TRBJ2-1 | TRBV13 | 15 | TRBD2 | - | TGTGCCAGCAGCTTAACGGGACTAGGCTACAATGAGCAGTTCTTC | CASSLTGLGYNEQFF
TRBJ1-2 | TRBV14 | 13 | - | - | TGTGCCAGCAGCCAAGGGTCGGGGTATGGCTACACCTTC | CASSQGSGYGYTF
TRBJ1-5 | TRBV7-2 | 17 | TRBD1 | - | TGTGCCAGCAGTTCTGAGACAGGGGGTTATTTAATACAGCCCCAGCATTTT | CASSSETGGYLIQPQHF
TRBJ1-2 | TRBV7-9 | 13 | - | - | TGTGCCAGCAGCCCGGACACCGCCATCGGCTACACCTTC | CASSPDTAIGYTF
TRBJ2-3 | TRBV30 | 13 | - | - | TGTGCCTGGACCGGCAGGGGCACAGATACGCAGTATTTT | CAWTGRGTDTQYF
TRBJ2-6 | TRBV4-2 | 19 | TRBD2 | once | TGTGCCAGCAGCCCGAACCAAGCGGGAGGGCTTTCTGGGGCCAACGTCCTGACTTTC | CASSPNQAGGLSGANVLTF
TRBJ2-3 | TRBV2 | 12 | - | - | TGTGCCAGCAGGGGGCCGGTAGATACGCAGTATTTT | CASRGPVDTQYF
TRBJ1-5 | TRBV4-1 | 17 | TRBD1 | - | TGCGCCAGCAGCCAGCCCGGGACAGGGGATAGCAATCAGCCCCAGCATTTT | CASSQPGTGDSNQPQHF
TRBJ2-7 | TRBV28 | 15 | TRBD1 | once | TGTGCCAGCAGTTCAACCGGGACAGGGGCTTACGAGCAGTACTTC | CASSSTGTGAYEQYF
TRBJ2-7 | TRBV5-1 | 17 | TRBD2 | - | TGCGCCAGCAGCTTGGTCGCTAGCGGGAGCGCTTTCTACGAGCAGTACTTC | CASSLVASGSAFYEQYF
TRBJ2-4 | TRBV6-1 | 16 | - | - | TGTGCCAGCAGTGAAGCGCTATTGGGCGCAATAAACATTCAGTACTTC | CASSEALLGAINIQYF
TRBJ1-5 | TRBV28 | 16 | - | - | TGTGCCAGCAGACCAGAACTAGGGGGAAGCAATCAGCCCCAGCATTTT | CASRPELGGSNQPQHF
TRBJ1-2 | TRBV23-1 | 18 | TRBD1 | - | TGCGCCAGCAGTCAAACGTTCACACCTGGACAGGCATGTGGGGGCTACACCTTC | CASSQTFTPGQACGGYTF